The 12 T cell receptor beta chains below come from one sample, sequenced in a study of multiple sclerosis patients with progressive multifocal leukoencephalopathy. Clones were read by immunoSEQ multiplex PCR, and TCRdb kept only the in-frame ones, dropping some. The table has 30,000 or so clones, roughly 90% seen once. Noted time point: roughly 13 months of natalizumab therapy. Specimen: PBMCs, collected from a patient treated with natalizumab. All receptors derive from a human donor with multiple sclerosis.

This clone was detected only a few times. V is TRBV6-5 and J is TRBJ1-6; TRBD1 agrees at 9 bases. Germline lookup yields CDR1 MNHEY and CDR2 SVGAGI. The CDR3 sequence is 15 residues long. Germline trimming cut 0 bases from V and 7 bases from J; bases unmatched to any gene: 1. In DNA, the CDR3 is TGTGCCAGCAGTTACTCGGGGACAGGGAATTCACCCCTCCACTTT. Its translation is CASSYSGTGNSPLHF.

A remark on this clone: The germline gene is not matched at one end of the junction; a read error may be the cause. The V gene is TRBV28, the J gene TRBJ2-7, with 11 nucleotides matching TRBD1. The CDR3 length is 15 residues. Germline CDR1 and CDR2: MDHEN and SYDVKM. CDR3 nucleotide sequence: TGTGCCCGCAGGGGGGACAGGGGGGCCTCTGGTGAGCAGTACTTC. Its translation: CARRGDRGASGEQYF.

This sequence joins TRBV6-5 and TRBJ2-3; D may be TRBD1 (6 bases). The V gene's germline CDR1 is MNHEY and CDR2 SVGAGI. This CDR3 is 15 amino acids long. V was cut by 8 bases and J by 5 bases, with 20 bases left in between. This CDR3 reads CASASSRTDIDTQYF. CDR3 nucleotide sequence: TGTGCCAGCGCTTCTTCCCGGACAGACATAGATACGCAGTATTTT.

This chain links TRBV6-6 with TRBJ1-2; 7 nucleotides align to TRBD1. This CDR3 contains 12 residues. V was pared by 6 bases and J by 5 bases, with 3 bases of the junction left unmatched. In germline, CDR1 is MNHNY, CDR2 SVGAGI (reference sequence). Written as DNA, the CDR3 is TGTGCCAGCAGCCAGGGGGATTATGGCTACACCTTC. Amino acid sequence: CASSQGDYGYTF.

This clone occurred once. The chain links TRBV12-5 to TRBJ2-3, with D possibly matching TRBD2 (5 bases). V was shortened by 7 bases and J by 0 bases, with 14 bases between the two germline ends. Germline V CDR1 and CDR2: LGHNT, FRNRAP. The length of the CDR3 is 15 residues. This chain's CDR3 is CASAIPSPSTDTQYF. For the CDR3, the DNA is TGTGCTAGTGCTATCCCTAGCCCTAGCACAGATACGCAGTATTTT.

The chain employs TRBV5-8 and TRBJ1-2; a possible D gene is TRBD1 (5 bases). There are 15 residues in the CDR3. V was trimmed by 5 bases and J by 2 bases, leaving 16 bases between them. CDR1 is SGHTS and CDR2 is YDEGEE in the germline V gene. The DNA for the CDR3 is TGTGCCAGCAGTCCGGGGCCACAAGTAAACTATGGCTACACCTTC. It yields the protein CASSPGPQVNYGYTF.

The rearrangement links TRBV5-1 to TRBJ2-7; 11 bases align to TRBD1. Germline loops: CDR1 SGHRS, CDR2 YFSETQ. CDR3 size: 17 residues. V lost 0 bases, J lost 4 bases, and 9 bases stayed unmatched. The CDR3, as DNA: TGCGCCAGCAGCTTGGCGGGTAGGGACAGGGGGTCGTACGAGCAGTACTTC. This codes for CASSLAGRDRGSYEQYF.

This CDR3 reads CASSQDHGAFQETQYF. The CDR3 DNA follows: TGTGCCAGCAGCCAAGATCATGGGGCTTTCCAAGAGACCCAGTACTTC. J is TRBJ2-5 and V is TRBV14, with D maybe TRBD1 (5 bases). Germline CDR1 is SGHDN and CDR2 is FVKESK. Trimming shortened V by 0 bases and J by 1 base, and 12 bases separated the two germline ends. The CDR3 loop spans 16 amino acids.

V gene TRBV11-2 combines with J gene TRBJ2-7; the match to TRBD1 covers 10 bases. Per the germline V gene, CDR1 is SGHAT and CDR2 is FQNNGV. This CDR3 is built from 15 residues. Trimming at V came to 10 bases and at J to 4 bases, leaving 13 bases not matched to a gene. CDR3 sequence (DNA): TGTGCCACCGGAATTCGAAGGACAGGGGGATACGAGCAGTACTTC. Translated: CATGIRRTGGYEQYF.

This chain uses TRBV27 with TRBJ2-7, with a tentative D call TRBD2 (6 bases). This CDR3 contains 14 residues. The V end was cut by 5 bases, the J end by 5 bases, with 16 bases between. Germline loops: CDR1 MNHEY, CDR2 SMNVEV (reference sequence). The CDR3 loop is CASSAGRWGNEQYF. As DNA, the CDR3 is TGTGCCAGCAGTGCGGGACGCTGGGGGAACGAGCAGTACTTC.

The V and J genes are TRBV11-2 and TRBJ1-6, with D possibly matching TRBD1 (5 bases). Germline CDR1 is SGHAT and CDR2 is FQNNGV. Trimming removed 0 bases from V and 8 bases from J, with 11 bases in between. The CDR3 spans 15 residues. CDR3 in amino acids: CASSLERQWDSPLHF. In nucleotides, the CDR3 is TGTGCCAGCAGCTTAGAGAGACAGTGGGATTCACCCCTCCACTTT.

This rearrangement joins TRBV4-3 to TRBJ2-3; 11 bases match TRBD1. V dropped 4 bases and J dropped 5; count of bases not matched to a gene: 11. Germline loops: CDR1 LGHNA, CDR2 YSLEER. The CDR3 consists of 17 residues. The CDR3 region has the DNA TGCGCCAGCAGCCGCCGCAGGACAGGGGGCCCGAAAGATACGCAGTATTTT. Its protein product is CASSRRRTGGPKDTQYF.